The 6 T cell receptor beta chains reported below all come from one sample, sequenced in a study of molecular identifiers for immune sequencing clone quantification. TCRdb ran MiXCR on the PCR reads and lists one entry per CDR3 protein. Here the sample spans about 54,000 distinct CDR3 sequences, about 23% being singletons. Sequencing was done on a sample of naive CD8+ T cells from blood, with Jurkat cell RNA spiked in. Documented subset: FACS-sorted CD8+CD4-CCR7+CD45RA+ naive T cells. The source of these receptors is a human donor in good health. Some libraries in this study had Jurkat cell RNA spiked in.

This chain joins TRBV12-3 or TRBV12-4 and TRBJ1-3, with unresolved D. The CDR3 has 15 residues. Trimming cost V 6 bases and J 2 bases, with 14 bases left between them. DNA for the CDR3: TGTGCCAGCAGGACTAGCAGTAAACCTGGAAACACCATATATTTT. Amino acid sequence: CASRTSSKPGNTIYF.

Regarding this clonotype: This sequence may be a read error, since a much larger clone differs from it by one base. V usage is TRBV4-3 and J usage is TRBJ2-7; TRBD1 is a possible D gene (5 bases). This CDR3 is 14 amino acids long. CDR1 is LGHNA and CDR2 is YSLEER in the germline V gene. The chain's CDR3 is CARSQDPGKGEQYF. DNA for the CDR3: TGCGCCCGCAGCCAAGACCCAGGGAAGGGCGAGCAGTACTTC.

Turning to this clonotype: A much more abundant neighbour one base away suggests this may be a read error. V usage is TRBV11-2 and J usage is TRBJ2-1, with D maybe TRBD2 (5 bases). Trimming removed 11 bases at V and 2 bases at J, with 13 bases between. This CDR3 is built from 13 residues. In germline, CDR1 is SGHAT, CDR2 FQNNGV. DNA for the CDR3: TGTGCCGGCTCCGGGGAAGCCTACAATGAGCAGTTCTTC. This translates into CAGSGEAYNEQFF.

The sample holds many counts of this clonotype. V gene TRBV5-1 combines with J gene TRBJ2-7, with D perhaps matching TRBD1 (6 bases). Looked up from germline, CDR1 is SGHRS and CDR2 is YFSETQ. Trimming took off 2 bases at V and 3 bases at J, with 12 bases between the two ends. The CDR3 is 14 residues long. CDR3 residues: CASSFAGAVYEQYF. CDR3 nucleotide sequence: TGCGCCAGCAGCTTTGCAGGGGCAGTCTACGAGCAGTACTTC.

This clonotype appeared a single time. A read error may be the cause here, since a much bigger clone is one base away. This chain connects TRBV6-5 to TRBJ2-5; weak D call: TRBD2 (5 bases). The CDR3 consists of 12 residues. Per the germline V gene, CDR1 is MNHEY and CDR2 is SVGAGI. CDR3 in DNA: TGTGCCAGCTGTTACGCCGGGATGGATATTTACTTC. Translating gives CASCYAGMDIYF.

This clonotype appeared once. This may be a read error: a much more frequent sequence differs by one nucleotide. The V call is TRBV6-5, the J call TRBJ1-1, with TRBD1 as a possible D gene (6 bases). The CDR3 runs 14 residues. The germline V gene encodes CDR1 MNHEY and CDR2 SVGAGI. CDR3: CAGSTRDIERGAFF. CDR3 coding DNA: TGTGCCGGCAGTACCCGGGACATCGAGCGGGGAGCTTTCTTT.